A selection of T cell receptor beta chains follows, all from one sample in a study of control samples from healthy donors and cancer patients. TCRdb's copy holds only in-frame clones and misses some; the assay was immunoSEQ multiplex PCR. The repertoire consists of about 80,000 clones, with roughly nine tenths occurring once and the leading ten covering 6.5% to 8%. Sequenced input: blood. These receptors were taken from a woman in her fifties or sixties in good health. The CDR3 runs from the conserved cysteine through the conserved F or W. D genes are given only for firm matches. Where a row states a size, it is once, few, many or the class of an expanded clone; other rows omit it.

len: 16
d_gene: TRBD2
j_gene: TRBJ2-7
v_gene: TRBV12-5
abundance: NA
CDR3aa: CASGLRRDYSAYEQYF
CDR3nt: TGTGCTAGTGGTCTAAGGAGGGACTATTCTGCCTACGAGCAGTACTTC

len: 15
d_gene: TRBD1
j_gene: TRBJ1-4
v_gene: TRBV5-1
abundance: NA
CDR3aa: CASSAAQGNSEKLFF
CDR3nt: TGCGCCAGCAGCGCCGCACAGGGGAATAGCGAAAAACTGTTTTTT

len: 13
d_gene: NA
j_gene: TRBJ2-5
v_gene: TRBV5-1
abundance: NA
CDR3aa: CASSLGTQETQYF
CDR3nt: TGCGCCAGCAGCTTGGGGACACAAGAGACCCAGTACTTC

len: 10
d_gene: NA
j_gene: TRBJ2-1
v_gene: TRBV29-1
abundance: NA
CDR3aa: CSGIRGEQFF
CDR3nt: TGCAGCGGTATCAGGGGTGAGCAGTTCTTC

len: 13
d_gene: TRBD1
j_gene: TRBJ2-1
v_gene: TRBV18
abundance: once
CDR3aa: CASSTGQNNEQFF
CDR3nt: TGTGCCAGCTCTACGGGACAGAACAATGAGCAGTTCTTC

len: 13
d_gene: NA
j_gene: TRBJ1-2
v_gene: TRBV14
abundance: NA
CDR3aa: CASSQGRNYGYTF
CDR3nt: TGTGCCAGCAGCCAAGGAAGAAACTATGGCTACACCTTC

len: 14
d_gene: NA
j_gene: TRBJ1-2
v_gene: TRBV3-1/TRBV3-2
abundance: NA
CDR3aa: CASSQVGLTGGYTF
CDR3nt: TGTGCCAGCAGCCAAGTCGGACTGACGGGGGGCTACACCTTC

len: 14
d_gene: NA
j_gene: TRBJ2-4
v_gene: TRBV5-1
abundance: NA
CDR3aa: CASSFGGAKNIQYF
CDR3nt: TGCGCCAGCAGCTTTGGCGGAGCCAAAAACATTCAGTACTTC

len: 14
d_gene: NA
j_gene: TRBJ1-2
v_gene: TRBV6-5
abundance: NA
CDR3aa: CASSYDYRNYGYTF
CDR3nt: TGTGCCAGCAGTTACGACTACCGAAACTATGGCTACACCTTC

len: 15
d_gene: NA
j_gene: TRBJ2-2
v_gene: TRBV27
abundance: NA
CDR3aa: CASSSLEGHTGELFF
CDR3nt: TGTGCCAGCAGTTCATTAGAGGGCCACACCGGGGAGCTGTTTTTT

len: 16
d_gene: TRBD1
j_gene: TRBJ1-2
v_gene: TRBV4-1
abundance: few
CDR3aa: CASSPGQGGRRVGYTF
CDR3nt: TGCGCCAGCAGCCCGGGACAGGGCGGGAGGCGGGTTGGCTACACCTTC

len: 18
d_gene: TRBD2
j_gene: TRBJ2-2
v_gene: TRBV27
abundance: NA
CDR3aa: CASSYGLAGVVGTGELFF
CDR3nt: TGTGCCAGCAGTTACGGACTAGCGGGAGTAGTCGGCACCGGGGAGCTGTTTTTT

len: 12
d_gene: NA
j_gene: TRBJ2-2
v_gene: TRBV30
abundance: NA
CDR3aa: CAWSVQPGELFF
CDR3nt: TGTGCCTGGAGTGTACAGCCCGGGGAGCTGTTTTTT

len: 13
d_gene: NA
j_gene: TRBJ2-3
v_gene: TRBV29-1
abundance: once
CDR3aa: CSVVGFGTDTQYF
CDR3nt: TGCAGCGTTGTCGGGTTCGGAACAGATACGCAGTATTTT

len: 15
d_gene: TRBD2
j_gene: TRBJ2-5
v_gene: TRBV7-2
abundance: NA
CDR3aa: CASSPGLAGGETQYF
CDR3nt: TGTGCCAGCAGCCCGGGACTAGCGGGAGGAGAGACCCAGTACTTC

len: 12
d_gene: NA
j_gene: TRBJ1-2
v_gene: TRBV10-3
abundance: NA
CDR3aa: CAISAGLYGYTF
CDR3nt: TGTGCCATCAGTGCGGGGCTCTATGGCTACACCTTC

len: 12
d_gene: NA
j_gene: TRBJ1-2
v_gene: TRBV28
abundance: NA
CDR3aa: CASISDTYGYTF
CDR3nt: TGTGCCAGCATCTCGGACACCTATGGCTACACCTTC

len: 16
d_gene: NA
j_gene: TRBJ2-3
v_gene: TRBV30
abundance: NA
CDR3aa: CAWSVPRGRGTDTQYF
CDR3nt: TGTGCCTGGAGTGTACCGCGGGGCCGGGGCACAGATACGCAGTATTTT

len: 16
d_gene: NA
j_gene: TRBJ1-4
v_gene: TRBV28
abundance: NA
CDR3aa: CASSLRFFVTNEKLFF
CDR3nt: TGTGCCAGCAGCCTCAGGTTCTTCGTAACTAATGAAAAACTGTTTTTT

len: 14
d_gene: NA
j_gene: TRBJ1-2
v_gene: TRBV7-9
abundance: NA
CDR3aa: CASSLALANYGYTF
CDR3nt: TGTGCCAGCAGCTTAGCCCTGGCCAACTATGGCTACACCTTC

len: 12
d_gene: NA
j_gene: TRBJ2-7
v_gene: TRBV2
abundance: NA
CDR3aa: CAIAEVPYEQYF
CDR3nt: TGTGCTATAGCCGAGGTACCCTACGAGCAGTACTTC

len: 15
d_gene: TRBD1
j_gene: TRBJ1-1
v_gene: TRBV19
abundance: NA
CDR3aa: CASSVTGQRNTEAFF
CDR3nt: TGTGCCAGTAGTGTAACGGGACAGAGAAACACTGAAGCTTTCTTT

len: 12
d_gene: NA
j_gene: TRBJ1-2
v_gene: TRBV7-9
abundance: NA
CDR3aa: CASSLVGDGYTF
CDR3nt: TGTGCCAGCAGCTTAGTGGGGGATGGCTACACCTTC

len: 12
d_gene: NA
j_gene: TRBJ2-7
v_gene: TRBV5-1
abundance: NA
CDR3aa: CASSWSGREQYF
CDR3nt: TGCGCCAGCAGCTGGTCAGGTCGCGAGCAGTACTTC

len: 16
d_gene: NA
j_gene: TRBJ2-2
v_gene: TRBV7-6
abundance: NA
CDR3aa: CASSLELAGNTGELFF
CDR3nt: TGTGCCAGCAGCTTGGAACTAGCTGGGAACACCGGGGAGCTGTTTTTT

len: 13
d_gene: NA
j_gene: TRBJ1-2
v_gene: TRBV25-1
abundance: NA
CDR3aa: CASSELGIGGYTF
CDR3nt: TGTGCCAGCAGTGAATTGGGAATTGGAGGCTACACCTTC

len: 17
d_gene: TRBD2
j_gene: TRBJ2-1
v_gene: TRBV3-1/TRBV3-2
abundance: NA
CDR3aa: CASSQGTSGGQYNEQFF
CDR3nt: TGTGCCAGCAGCCAAGGGACTAGCGGGGGCCAATACAATGAGCAGTTCTTC

len: 16
d_gene: NA
j_gene: TRBJ2-7
v_gene: TRBV4-3
abundance: few
CDR3aa: CASSRAISGTTGEQYF
CDR3nt: TGCGCCAGCAGCCGAGCAATCTCCGGGACAACGGGCGAGCAGTACTTC

len: 15
d_gene: TRBD2
j_gene: TRBJ2-1
v_gene: TRBV19
abundance: NA
CDR3aa: CASSPLAGVPNEQFF
CDR3nt: TGTGCCAGTAGCCCCCTAGCGGGAGTGCCCAATGAGCAGTTCTTC

len: 15
d_gene: TRBD1
j_gene: TRBJ1-6
v_gene: TRBV19
abundance: NA
CDR3aa: CASTNGGQGASPLHF
CDR3nt: TGTGCCAGTACCAATGGCGGCCAGGGGGCATCACCCCTCCACTTT

len: 16
d_gene: TRBD2
j_gene: TRBJ2-5
v_gene: TRBV7-9
abundance: NA
CDR3aa: CASSLTSGSIRGTQYF
CDR3nt: TGTGCCAGCAGCTTAACTAGCGGGTCTATCCGCGGGACCCAGTACTTC

len: 13
d_gene: NA
j_gene: TRBJ2-1
v_gene: TRBV3-1/TRBV3-2
abundance: NA
CDR3aa: CASSQDRRNEQFF
CDR3nt: TGTGCCAGCAGCCAAGATAGGAGAAATGAGCAGTTCTTC

len: 15
d_gene: TRBD1
j_gene: TRBJ2-2
v_gene: TRBV5-6
abundance: once
CDR3aa: CASSFDRVVIGELFF
CDR3nt: TGTGCCAGCAGCTTCGACAGGGTAGTTATCGGGGAGCTGTTTTTT

len: 13
d_gene: NA
j_gene: TRBJ1-1
v_gene: TRBV15
abundance: NA
CDR3aa: CATSRDAGGKAFF
CDR3nt: TGTGCCACCAGCAGAGACGCGGGGGGGAAAGCTTTCTTT

len: 15
d_gene: NA
j_gene: TRBJ2-2
v_gene: TRBV4-3
abundance: few
CDR3aa: CASSQVQAELRELFF
CDR3nt: TGCGCCAGCAGCCAAGTACAAGCCGAACTGCGGGAGCTGTTTTTT

len: 13
d_gene: TRBD1
j_gene: TRBJ1-1
v_gene: TRBV2
abundance: NA
CDR3aa: CASTDRAVTEAFF
CDR3nt: TGTGCCAGCACAGACAGGGCGGTAACTGAAGCTTTCTTT

len: 15
d_gene: TRBD1
j_gene: TRBJ1-1
v_gene: TRBV5-1
abundance: NA
CDR3aa: CASSLGQGGNTEAFF
CDR3nt: TGCGCCAGCAGCTTGGGACAGGGTGGGAACACTGAAGCTTTCTTT

len: 16
d_gene: TRBD2
j_gene: TRBJ2-2
v_gene: TRBV5-1
abundance: NA
CDR3aa: CASSFLAGENTGELFF
CDR3nt: TGCGCCAGCAGCTTTCTAGCGGGTGAGAACACCGGGGAGCTGTTTTTT

len: 15
d_gene: TRBD1
j_gene: TRBJ2-7
v_gene: TRBV7-7
abundance: NA
CDR3aa: CASSLTTGATYEQYF
CDR3nt: TGTGCCAGCAGCCTAACGACAGGGGCTACCTACGAGCAGTACTTC

len: 12
d_gene: NA
j_gene: TRBJ1-2
v_gene: TRBV7-9
abundance: NA
CDR3aa: CASSLGEDIRTF
CDR3nt: TGTGCCAGCAGCTTAGGGGAGGACATTCGCACCTTC

len: 13
d_gene: NA
j_gene: TRBJ1-1
v_gene: TRBV15
abundance: NA
CDR3aa: CATSRGQGTEAFF
CDR3nt: TGTGCCACCAGCAGGGGGCAGGGCACTGAAGCTTTCTTT

len: 17
d_gene: NA
j_gene: TRBJ2-4
v_gene: TRBV2
abundance: once
CDR3aa: CASSEPSGTVAKNIQYF
CDR3nt: TGTGCCAGCAGTGAACCCTCCGGGACGGTAGCCAAAAACATTCAGTACTTC

len: 13
d_gene: TRBD2
j_gene: TRBJ2-5
v_gene: TRBV19
abundance: NA
CDR3aa: CASSIEGGETQYF
CDR3nt: TGTGCCAGTAGTATAGAGGGGGGGGAGACCCAGTACTTC

len: 13
d_gene: NA
j_gene: TRBJ1-5
v_gene: TRBV19
abundance: NA
CDR3aa: CASSNRGNQPQHF
CDR3nt: TGTGCCAGTTCGAACCGGGGCAATCAGCCCCAGCATTTT

len: 16
d_gene: TRBD1
j_gene: TRBJ1-5
v_gene: TRBV19
abundance: NA
CDR3aa: CANIKWDRPSNQPQHF
CDR3nt: TGTGCCAATATAAAATGGGACAGACCGAGTAATCAGCCCCAGCATTTT

len: 13
d_gene: NA
j_gene: TRBJ2-7
v_gene: TRBV30
abundance: NA
CDR3aa: CAWDRGQSYEQYF
CDR3nt: TGTGCCTGGGACCGGGGCCAATCCTACGAGCAGTACTTC

len: 12
d_gene: NA
j_gene: TRBJ1-5
v_gene: TRBV2
abundance: NA
CDR3aa: CASSGPGSPQHF
CDR3nt: TGTGCCAGCAGCGGTCCCGGGTCGCCCCAGCATTTT

len: 14
d_gene: NA
j_gene: TRBJ2-5
v_gene: TRBV7-2
abundance: NA
CDR3aa: CASSLARAVETQYF
CDR3nt: TGTGCCAGCAGCTTAGCGCGGGCTGTTGAGACCCAGTACTTC

len: 14
d_gene: NA
j_gene: TRBJ1-3
v_gene: TRBV28
abundance: NA
CDR3aa: CASSLSGSGNTIYF
CDR3nt: TGTGCCAGCAGTTTGTCCGGGTCTGGAAACACCATATATTTT

len: 11
d_gene: NA
j_gene: TRBJ2-7
v_gene: TRBV28
abundance: NA
CDR3aa: CASSLDYEQYF
CDR3nt: TGTGCCAGCAGTCTTGACTACGAGCAGTACTTC

len: 14
d_gene: NA
j_gene: TRBJ1-6
v_gene: TRBV18
abundance: NA
CDR3aa: CASSPIGTNSPLHF
CDR3nt: TGTGCCAGCTCACCCATTGGGACTAATTCACCCCTCCACTTT

len: 14
d_gene: TRBD1
j_gene: TRBJ1-2
v_gene: TRBV6-4
abundance: NA
CDR3aa: CASSDGQGTSGYTF
CDR3nt: TGTGCCAGCAGTGACGGACAGGGGACGAGCGGCTACACCTTC

len: 16
d_gene: NA
j_gene: TRBJ2-3
v_gene: TRBV19
abundance: NA
CDR3aa: CASSPPTDTSTDTQYF
CDR3nt: TGTGCCAGTAGTCCCCCGACAGACACTAGCACAGATACGCAGTATTTT

len: 15
d_gene: NA
j_gene: TRBJ2-3
v_gene: TRBV7-7
abundance: NA
CDR3aa: CASSLGRGPQDTQYF
CDR3nt: TGTGCTAGCAGCTTAGGGCGGGGCCCACAGGATACGCAGTATTTT

len: 14
d_gene: TRBD1
j_gene: TRBJ1-5
v_gene: TRBV23-1
abundance: NA
CDR3aa: CASSHYRGYQPQHF
CDR3nt: TGCGCCAGCAGTCATTACAGGGGTTATCAGCCCCAGCATTTT